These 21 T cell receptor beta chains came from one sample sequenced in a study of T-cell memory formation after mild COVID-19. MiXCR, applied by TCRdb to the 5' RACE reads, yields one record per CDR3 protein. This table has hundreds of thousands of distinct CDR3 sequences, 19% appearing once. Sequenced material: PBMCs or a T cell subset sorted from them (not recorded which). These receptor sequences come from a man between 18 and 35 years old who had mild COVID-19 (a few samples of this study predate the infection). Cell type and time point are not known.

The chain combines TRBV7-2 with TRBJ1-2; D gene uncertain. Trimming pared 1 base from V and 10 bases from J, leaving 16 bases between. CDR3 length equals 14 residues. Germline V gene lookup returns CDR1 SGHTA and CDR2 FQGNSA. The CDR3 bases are TGTGCCAGCAGCTTAGACGGGCATAAGGGCCCCTACACCTTC. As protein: CASSLDGHKGPYTF.

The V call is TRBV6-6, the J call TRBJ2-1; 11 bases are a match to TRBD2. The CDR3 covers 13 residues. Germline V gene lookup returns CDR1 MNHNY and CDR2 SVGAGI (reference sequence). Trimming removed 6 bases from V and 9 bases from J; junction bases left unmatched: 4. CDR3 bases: TGTGCCAGCAGCCCGGGACTAGCGGTTGAGCAGTTCTTC. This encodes CASSPGLAVEQFF.

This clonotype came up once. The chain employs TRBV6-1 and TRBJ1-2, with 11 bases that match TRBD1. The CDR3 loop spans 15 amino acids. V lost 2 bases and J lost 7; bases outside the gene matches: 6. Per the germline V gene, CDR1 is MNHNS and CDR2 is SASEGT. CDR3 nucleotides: TGTGCCAGCAGTGAAAGCGGACAGGGGGCGCGTGGCTACACCTTC. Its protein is CASSESGQGARGYTF.

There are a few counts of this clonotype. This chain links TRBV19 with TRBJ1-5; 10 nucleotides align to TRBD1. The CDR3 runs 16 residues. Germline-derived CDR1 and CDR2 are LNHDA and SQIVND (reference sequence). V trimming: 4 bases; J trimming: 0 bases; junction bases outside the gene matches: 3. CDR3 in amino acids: CASSTRDRGSNQPQHF. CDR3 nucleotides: TGTGCCAGTAGTACCCGGGACAGGGGTAGCAATCAGCCCCAGCATTTT.

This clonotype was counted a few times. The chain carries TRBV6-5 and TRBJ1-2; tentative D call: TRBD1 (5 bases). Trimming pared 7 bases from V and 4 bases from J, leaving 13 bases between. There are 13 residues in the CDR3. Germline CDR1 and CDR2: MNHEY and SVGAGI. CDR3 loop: CASNLRQGYGYTF. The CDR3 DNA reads TGTGCCAGCAACCTGCGTCAGGGCTATGGCTACACCTTC.

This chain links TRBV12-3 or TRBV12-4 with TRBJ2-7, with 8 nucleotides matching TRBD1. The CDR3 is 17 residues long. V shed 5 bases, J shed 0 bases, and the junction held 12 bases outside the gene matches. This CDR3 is CASSPSPDRESSYEQYF. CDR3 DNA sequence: TGTGCCAGCAGTCCTTCCCCGGACAGGGAAAGCTCCTACGAGCAGTACTTC.

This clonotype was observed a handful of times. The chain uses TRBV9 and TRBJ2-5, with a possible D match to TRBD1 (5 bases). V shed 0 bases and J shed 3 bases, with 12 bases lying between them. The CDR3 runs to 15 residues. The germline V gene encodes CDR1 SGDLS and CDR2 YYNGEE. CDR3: CASSVAPRVEETQYF. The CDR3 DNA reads TGTGCCAGCAGCGTAGCTCCCAGGGTCGAAGAGACCCAGTACTTC.

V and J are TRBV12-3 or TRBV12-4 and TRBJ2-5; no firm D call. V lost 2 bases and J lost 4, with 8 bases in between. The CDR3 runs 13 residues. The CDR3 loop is CASSLYVGETQYF. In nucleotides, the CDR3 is TGTGCCAGCAGTTTATATGTGGGAGAGACCCAGTACTTC.

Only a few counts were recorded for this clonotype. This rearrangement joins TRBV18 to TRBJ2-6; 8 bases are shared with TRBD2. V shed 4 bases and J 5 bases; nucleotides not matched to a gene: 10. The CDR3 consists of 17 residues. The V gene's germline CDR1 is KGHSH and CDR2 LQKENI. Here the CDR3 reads CASSLSGGTAWANVLTF. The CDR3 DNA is TGTGCCAGCTCACTTTCGGGGGGGACCGCCTGGGCCAACGTCCTGACTTTC.

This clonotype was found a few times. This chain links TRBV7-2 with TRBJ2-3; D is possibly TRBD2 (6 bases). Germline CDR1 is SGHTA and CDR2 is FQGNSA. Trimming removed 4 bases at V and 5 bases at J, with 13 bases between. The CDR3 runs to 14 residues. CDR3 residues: CASSSLTRGDTQYF. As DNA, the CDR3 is TGTGCCAGCAGCTCGTTGACTAGAGGAGATACGCAGTATTTT.

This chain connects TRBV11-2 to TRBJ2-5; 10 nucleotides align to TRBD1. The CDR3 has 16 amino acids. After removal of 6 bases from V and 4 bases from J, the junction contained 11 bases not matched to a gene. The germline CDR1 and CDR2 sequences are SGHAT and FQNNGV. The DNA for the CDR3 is TGTGCCAGCAGACTAGCAGGGACAGGGGTGGGAGAGACCCAGTACTTC. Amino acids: CASRLAGTGVGETQYF.

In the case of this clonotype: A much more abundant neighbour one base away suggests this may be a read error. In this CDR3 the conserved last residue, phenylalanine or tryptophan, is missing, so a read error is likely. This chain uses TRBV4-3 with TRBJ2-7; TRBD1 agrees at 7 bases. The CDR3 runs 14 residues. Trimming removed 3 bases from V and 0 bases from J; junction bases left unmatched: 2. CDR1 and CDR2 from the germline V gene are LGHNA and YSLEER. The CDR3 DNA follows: TGCGCCAGCAGCCAGACAGGGACCTCCTACGAGCAGTACTTA. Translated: CASSQTGTSYEQYL.

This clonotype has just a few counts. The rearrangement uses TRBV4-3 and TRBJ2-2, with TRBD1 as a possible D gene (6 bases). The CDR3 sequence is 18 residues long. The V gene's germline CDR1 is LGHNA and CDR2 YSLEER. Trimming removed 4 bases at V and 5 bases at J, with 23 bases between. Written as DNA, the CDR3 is TGCGCCAGCAGCCCGTCCCAAGCCAGGGGCTGGGGGACCGGGGAGCTGTTTTTT. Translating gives CASSPSQARGWGTGELFF.

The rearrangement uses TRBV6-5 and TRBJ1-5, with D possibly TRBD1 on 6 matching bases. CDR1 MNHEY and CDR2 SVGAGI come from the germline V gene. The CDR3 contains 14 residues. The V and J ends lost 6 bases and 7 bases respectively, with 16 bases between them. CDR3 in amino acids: CASSRLQGLQPQHF. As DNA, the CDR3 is TGTGCCAGCAGCCGACTACAGGGATTGCAGCCCCAGCATTTT.

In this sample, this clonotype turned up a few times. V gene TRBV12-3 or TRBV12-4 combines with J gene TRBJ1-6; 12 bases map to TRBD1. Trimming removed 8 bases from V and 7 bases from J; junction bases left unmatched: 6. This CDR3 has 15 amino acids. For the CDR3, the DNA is TGTGCCAGCGGGACCGGGACAGGGGGCAATTCACCCCTCCACTTT. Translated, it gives CASGTGTGGNSPLHF.

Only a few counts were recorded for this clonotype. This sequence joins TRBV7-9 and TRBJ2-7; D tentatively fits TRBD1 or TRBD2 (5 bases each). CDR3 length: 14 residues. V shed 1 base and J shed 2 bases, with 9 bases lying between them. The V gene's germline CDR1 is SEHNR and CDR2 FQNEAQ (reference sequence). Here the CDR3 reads CASSLVGDPYEQYF. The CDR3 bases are TGTGCCAGCAGCTTAGTGGGGGACCCCTACGAGCAGTACTTC.

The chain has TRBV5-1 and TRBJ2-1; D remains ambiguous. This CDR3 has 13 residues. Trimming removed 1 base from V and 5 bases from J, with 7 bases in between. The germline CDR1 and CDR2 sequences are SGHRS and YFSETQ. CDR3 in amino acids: CASSLYQNNEQFF. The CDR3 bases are TGCGCCAGCAGCTTGTATCAGAACAATGAGCAGTTCTTC.

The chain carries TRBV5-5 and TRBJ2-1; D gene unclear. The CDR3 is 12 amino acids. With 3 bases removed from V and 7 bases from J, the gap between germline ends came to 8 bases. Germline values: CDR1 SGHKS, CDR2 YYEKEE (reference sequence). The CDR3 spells CASSSWMNEQFF. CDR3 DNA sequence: TGTGCCAGCAGCTCTTGGATGAATGAGCAGTTCTTC.

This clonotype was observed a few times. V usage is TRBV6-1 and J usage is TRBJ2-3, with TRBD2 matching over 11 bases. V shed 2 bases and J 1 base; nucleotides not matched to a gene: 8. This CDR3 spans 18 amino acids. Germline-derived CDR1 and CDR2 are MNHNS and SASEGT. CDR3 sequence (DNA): TGTGCCAGCAGTGAAACCCCGACACTAGCGGGGGGCACAGATACGCAGTATTTT. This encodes CASSETPTLAGGTDTQYF.

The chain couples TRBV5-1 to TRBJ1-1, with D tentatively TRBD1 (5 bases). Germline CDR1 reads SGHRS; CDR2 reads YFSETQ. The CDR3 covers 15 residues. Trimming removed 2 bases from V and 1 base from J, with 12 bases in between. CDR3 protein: CASSFGGSENTEAFF. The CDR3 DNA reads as TGCGCCAGCAGCTTCGGGGGGTCAGAGAACACTGAAGCTTTCTTT.

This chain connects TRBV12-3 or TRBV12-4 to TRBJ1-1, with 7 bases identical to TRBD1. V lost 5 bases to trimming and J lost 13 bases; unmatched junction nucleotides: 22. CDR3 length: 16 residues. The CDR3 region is CASSPAVNRRTGGGFF. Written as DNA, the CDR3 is TGTGCCAGCAGTCCGGCCGTTAATCGTCGGACAGGCGGGGGTTTCTTT.